Included here is one T cell receptor beta chain sequence, with context. The record originates from a study of T cells expressing NK-cell markers. Looking at the study overall: Within the sequenced cohort of eight donors, seven exhibited HCMV seropositivity and one was seronegative.

After re-calling the 5' RACE reads, TCRdb lists one entry per CDR3 protein, DNA absent. In all, the sample yields 450,000 to 600,000 distinct CDR3 sequences. The CDR3 spans 12 residues. J is TRBJ1-5 and V is TRBV12-3 or TRBV12-4. This sequence was found in a young man in good health. Sequenced material: blood T cells: a sorted CD56 or NKG2C T cell subset, CD4+ or CD8+ T cells, or bulk PBMC T cells (not recorded which). CDR3 residues: CASRLNNQPQHF.